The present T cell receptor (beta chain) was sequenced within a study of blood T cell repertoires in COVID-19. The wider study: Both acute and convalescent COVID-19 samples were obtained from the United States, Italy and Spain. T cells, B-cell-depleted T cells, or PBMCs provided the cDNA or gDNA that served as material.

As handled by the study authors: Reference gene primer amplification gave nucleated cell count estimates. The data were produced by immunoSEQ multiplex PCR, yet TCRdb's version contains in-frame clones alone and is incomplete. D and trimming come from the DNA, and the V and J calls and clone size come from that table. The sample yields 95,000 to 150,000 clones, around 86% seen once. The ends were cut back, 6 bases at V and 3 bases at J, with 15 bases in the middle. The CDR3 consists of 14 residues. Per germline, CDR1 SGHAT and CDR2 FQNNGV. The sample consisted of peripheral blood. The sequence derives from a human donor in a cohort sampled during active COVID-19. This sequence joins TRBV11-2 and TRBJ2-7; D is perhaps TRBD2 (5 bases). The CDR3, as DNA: TGTGCCAGCAGGGAGGATCGGGTTTTCTACGAGCAGTACTTC. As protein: CASREDRVFYEQYF.